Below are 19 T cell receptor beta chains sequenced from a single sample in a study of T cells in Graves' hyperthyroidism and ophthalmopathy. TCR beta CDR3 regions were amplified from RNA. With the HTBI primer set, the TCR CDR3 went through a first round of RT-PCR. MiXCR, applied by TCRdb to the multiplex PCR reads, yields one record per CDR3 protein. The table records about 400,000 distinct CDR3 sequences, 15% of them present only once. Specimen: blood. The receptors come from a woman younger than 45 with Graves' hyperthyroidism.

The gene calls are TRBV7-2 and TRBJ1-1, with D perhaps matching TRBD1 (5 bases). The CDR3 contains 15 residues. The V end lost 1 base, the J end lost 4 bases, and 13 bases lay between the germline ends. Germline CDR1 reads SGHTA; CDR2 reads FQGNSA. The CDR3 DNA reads TGTGCCAGCAGCTTAGATTATTCAGGGTTCACTGAAGCTTTCTTT. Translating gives CASSLDYSGFTEAFF.

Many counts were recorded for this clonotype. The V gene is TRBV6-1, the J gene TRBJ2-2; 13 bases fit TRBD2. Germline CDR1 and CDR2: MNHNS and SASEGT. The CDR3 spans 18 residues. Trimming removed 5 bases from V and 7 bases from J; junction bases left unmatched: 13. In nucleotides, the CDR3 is TGTGCCAGCAGTAAACAAGGACTAGCGGGAGCCCTAGGCGGGGAGCTGTTTTTT. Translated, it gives CASSKQGLAGALGGELFF.

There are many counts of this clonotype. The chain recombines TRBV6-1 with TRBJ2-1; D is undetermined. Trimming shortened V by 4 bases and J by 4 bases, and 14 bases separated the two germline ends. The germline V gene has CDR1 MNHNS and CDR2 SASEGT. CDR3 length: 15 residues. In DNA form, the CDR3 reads TGTGCCAGCAGTGTAGATCGGTCCATTTACAATGAGCAGTTCTTC. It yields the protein CASSVDRSIYNEQFF.

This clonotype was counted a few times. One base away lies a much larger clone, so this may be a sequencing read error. This CDR3 reads CSALREGVNAEAFF. DNA of the CDR3: TGCAGTGCATTAAGGGAAGGGGTGAACGCTGAAGCTTTCTTT. The V call is TRBV20-1, the J call TRBJ1-1; D is perhaps TRBD1 (5 bases). CDR3 length: 14 amino acids. Germline V gene sequence: CDR1 DFQATT, CDR2 SNEGSKA (reference sequence).

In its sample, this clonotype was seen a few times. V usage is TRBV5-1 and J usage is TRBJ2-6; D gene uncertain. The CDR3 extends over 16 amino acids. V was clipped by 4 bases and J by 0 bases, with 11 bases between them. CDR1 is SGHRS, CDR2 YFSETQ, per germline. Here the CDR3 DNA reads TGCGCCAGCAGCCTGCAGGTTGTCTCTGGGGCCAACGTCCTGACTTTC. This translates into CASSLQVVSGANVLTF.

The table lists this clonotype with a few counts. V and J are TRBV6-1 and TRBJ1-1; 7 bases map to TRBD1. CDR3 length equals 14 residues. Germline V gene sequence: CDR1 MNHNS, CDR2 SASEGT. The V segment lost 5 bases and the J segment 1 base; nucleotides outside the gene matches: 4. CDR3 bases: TGTGCCAGCAGTTTCCAGGGGGGGAACACTGAAGCTTTCTTT. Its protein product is CASSFQGGNTEAFF.

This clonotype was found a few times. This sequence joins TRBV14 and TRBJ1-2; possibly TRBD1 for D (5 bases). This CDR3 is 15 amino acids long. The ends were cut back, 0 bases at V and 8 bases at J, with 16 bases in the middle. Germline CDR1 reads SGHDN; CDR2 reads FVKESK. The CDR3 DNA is TGTGCCAGCAGCCAAGATCAACCAGGGAAGGGAGGCTACACCTTC. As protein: CASSQDQPGKGGYTF.

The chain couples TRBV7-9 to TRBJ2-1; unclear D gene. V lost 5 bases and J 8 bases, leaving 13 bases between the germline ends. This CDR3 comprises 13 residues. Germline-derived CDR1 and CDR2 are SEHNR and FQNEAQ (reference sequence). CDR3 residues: CASSPRVPYEQFF. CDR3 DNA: TGTGCCAGCAGCCCGCGCGTTCCGTATGAGCAGTTCTTC.

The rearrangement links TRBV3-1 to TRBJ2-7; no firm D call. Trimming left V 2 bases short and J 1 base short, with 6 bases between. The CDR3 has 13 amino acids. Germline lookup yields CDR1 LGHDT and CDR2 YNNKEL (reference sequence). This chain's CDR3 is CASSQLRSYEQYF. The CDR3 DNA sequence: TGTGCCAGCAGCCAATTGCGTTCCTACGAGCAGTACTTC.

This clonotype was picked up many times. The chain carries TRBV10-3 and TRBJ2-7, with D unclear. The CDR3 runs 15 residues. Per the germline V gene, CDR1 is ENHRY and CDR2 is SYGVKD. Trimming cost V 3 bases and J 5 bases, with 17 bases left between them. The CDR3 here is CAISERPPNENEQYF. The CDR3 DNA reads TGTGCCATCAGTGAAAGGCCACCCAACGAAAACGAGCAGTACTTC.

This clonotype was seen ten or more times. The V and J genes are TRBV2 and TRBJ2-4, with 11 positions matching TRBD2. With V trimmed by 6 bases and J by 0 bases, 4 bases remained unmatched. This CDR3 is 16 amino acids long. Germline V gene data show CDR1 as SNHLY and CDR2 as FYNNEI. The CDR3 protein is CASRPGLAGAKNIQYF. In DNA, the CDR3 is TGTGCCAGCAGACCCGGACTAGCGGGAGCCAAAAACATTCAGTACTTC.

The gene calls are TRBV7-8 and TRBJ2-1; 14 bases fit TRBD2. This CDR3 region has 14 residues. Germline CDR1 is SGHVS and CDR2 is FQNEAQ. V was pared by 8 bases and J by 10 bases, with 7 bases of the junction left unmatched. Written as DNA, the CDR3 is TGTGCCAGCGGAGGGACTAGCGGGAGTCGAGAGCAGTTCTTC. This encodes CASGGTSGSREQFF.

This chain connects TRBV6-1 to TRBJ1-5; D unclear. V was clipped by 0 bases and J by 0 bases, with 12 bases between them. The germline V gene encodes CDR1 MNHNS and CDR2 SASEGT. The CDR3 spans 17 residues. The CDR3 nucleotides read TGTGCCAGCAGTGAAGCACCCCGGACGGTTAGCAATCAGCCCCAGCATTTT. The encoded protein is CASSEAPRTVSNQPQHF.

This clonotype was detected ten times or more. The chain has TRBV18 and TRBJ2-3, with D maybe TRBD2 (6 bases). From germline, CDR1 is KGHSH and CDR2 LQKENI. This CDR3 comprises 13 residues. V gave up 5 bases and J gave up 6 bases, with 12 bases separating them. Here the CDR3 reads CASSTGAEDTQYF. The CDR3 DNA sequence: TGTGCCAGCTCAACGGGAGCGGAGGATACGCAGTATTTT.

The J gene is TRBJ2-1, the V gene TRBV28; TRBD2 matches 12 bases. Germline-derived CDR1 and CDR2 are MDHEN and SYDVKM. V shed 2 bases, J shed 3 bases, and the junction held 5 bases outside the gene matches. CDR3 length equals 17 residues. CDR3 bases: TGTGCCAGCAGTTTACCTAGCGGGAGGGCCGTCTACAATGAGCAGTTCTTC. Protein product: CASSLPSGRAVYNEQFF.

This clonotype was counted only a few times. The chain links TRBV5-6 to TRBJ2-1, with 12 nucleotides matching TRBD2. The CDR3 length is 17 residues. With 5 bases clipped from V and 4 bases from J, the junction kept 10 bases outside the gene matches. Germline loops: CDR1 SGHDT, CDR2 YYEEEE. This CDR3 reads CASSYRTSGVGYNEQFF. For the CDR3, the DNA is TGTGCCAGCAGTTATCGGACTAGCGGGGTGGGGTACAATGAGCAGTTCTTC.

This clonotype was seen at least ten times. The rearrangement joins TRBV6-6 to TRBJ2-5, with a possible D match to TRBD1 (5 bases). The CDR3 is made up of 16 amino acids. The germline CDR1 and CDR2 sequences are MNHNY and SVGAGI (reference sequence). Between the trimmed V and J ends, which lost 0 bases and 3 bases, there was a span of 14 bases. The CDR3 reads CASSYSGAGWEETQYF. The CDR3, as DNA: TGTGCCAGCAGTTACTCAGGAGCAGGGTGGGAAGAGACCCAGTACTTC.

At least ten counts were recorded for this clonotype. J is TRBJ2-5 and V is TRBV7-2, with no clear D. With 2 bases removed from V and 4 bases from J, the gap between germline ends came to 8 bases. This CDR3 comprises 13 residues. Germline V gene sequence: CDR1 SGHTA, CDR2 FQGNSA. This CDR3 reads CASSLSFPETQYF. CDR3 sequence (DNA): TGTGCCAGCAGCTTATCTTTTCCAGAGACCCAGTACTTC.

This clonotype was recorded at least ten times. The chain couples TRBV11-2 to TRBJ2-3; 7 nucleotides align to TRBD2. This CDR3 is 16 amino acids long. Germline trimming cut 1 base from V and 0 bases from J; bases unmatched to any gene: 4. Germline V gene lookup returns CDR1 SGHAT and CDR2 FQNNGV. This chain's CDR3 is CASSLVGGTSTDTQYF. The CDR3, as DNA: TGTGCCAGCAGCTTAGTGGGGGGGACTAGCACAGATACGCAGTATTTT. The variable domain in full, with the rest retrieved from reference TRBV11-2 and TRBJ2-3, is EAGVAQSPRYKIIEKRQSVAFWCNPISGHATLYWYQQILGQGPKLLIQFQNNGVVDDSQLPKDRFSAERLKGVDSTLKIQPAKLEDSAVYLCASSLVGGTSTDTQYFGPGTRLTVL.